A selection of T cell receptor beta chains follows, all from one sample in a study of cytotoxic CD8 clonotypes in ibrutinib-treated CLL. Some clones are missing from TCRdb's copy, which holds only in-frame ones; the method was immunoSEQ multiplex PCR. The sample contains under 35,000 clones, about 70% of which appear only once. Sequenced here: PBMCs, sampled after 24 months of ibrutinib treatment. Receptor source: a human donor with chronic lymphocytic leukemia. The CDR3 runs from the conserved cysteine through the conserved F or W. D genes are given only for firm matches. Expanded clones are given a class, and other clones once, few, many or no size at all.

15 NA TRBJ1-1 NA TRBV30 TGTGCCTGGAGGGGCTCGTGGGGTAGGGGGACTGAAGCTTTCTTT CAWRGSWGRGTEAFF
13 NA TRBJ2-5 NA TRBV14 TGTGCCAGCAGCCAAGGCCTTCAAGAGACCCAGTACTTC CASSQGLQETQYF
12 NA TRBJ2-2 NA TRBV2 TGTGCCAGCAGTGTTTGGGGCGGGGAGCTGTTTTTT CASSVWGGELFF
14 NA TRBJ2-2 NA TRBV7-9 TGTGCCAGCAGCCGTGTAAGGAACACCGGGGAGCTGTTTTTT CASSRVRNTGELFF
12 NA TRBJ1-1 NA TRBV6-5 TGTGCCAGCAGTTACCGGAACACTGAAGCTTTCTTT CASSYRNTEAFF
15 NA TRBJ1-4 NA TRBV6-1 TGTGCCAGCAGTCAAAACCCACGGGGTGGGGAAAAACTGTTTTTT CASSQNPRGGEKLFF
15 NA TRBJ2-1 TRBD2 TRBV29-1 TGCAGCGTTGGGTCAGCGGGGGGAGGAGGGAATGAGCAGTTCTTC CSVGSAGGGGNEQFF
16 NA TRBJ1-2 NA TRBV7-2 TGTGCCAGCAGCTTAAACCAGGGCAGCACGGGGGGTGGCTACACCTTC CASSLNQGSTGGGYTF
13 NA TRBJ1-2 NA TRBV6-1 TGTGCCAGCAGTGAAGAACAGGGTGACGGCTACACCTTC CASSEEQGDGYTF
14 NA TRBJ2-7 NA TRBV30 TGTGCCTGGAATGACGTCCGGAGGAGCTACGAGCAGTACTTC CAWNDVRRSYEQYF
15 few TRBJ1-5 NA TRBV5-6 TGTGCCAGCAGCTCAGAGGGGCGCAGCAATCAGCCCCAGCATTTT CASSSEGRSNQPQHF
13 NA TRBJ2-5 NA TRBV10-2 TGCGCCAGCAGTGAGTCGATTTGGGCTGGAGAGGACTTC CASSESIWAGEDF
13 few TRBJ1-5 NA TRBV6-5 TGTGCCAGCAGTTACTCTGACAATCAGCCCCAGCATTTT CASSYSDNQPQHF
13 NA TRBJ1-1 NA TRBV27 TGTGCCAGCAGTTTGGGGGGGAACACTGAAGCTTTCTTT CASSLGGNTEAFF
14 NA TRBJ2-5 NA TRBV7-2 TGTGCCAGCAGAGCCCGCGAGTATTCTGGGACCCAGTACTTC CASRAREYSGTQYF
14 NA TRBJ1-1 NA TRBV16 TGTGCCAGCAGCCGGTCCAGGGTGGACACTGAAGCTTTCTTT CASSRSRVDTEAFF
15 NA TRBJ2-1 TRBD1 TRBV7-9 TGTGCCAGCAGCTTAGGGACAGGGAGCACGAATGAGCAGTTCTTC CASSLGTGSTNEQFF
13 NA TRBJ1-2 NA TRBV6-1 TGTGCCAGCAGTGAGGGGGGAAACGATGGCTACACCTTC CASSEGGNDGYTF
15 NA TRBJ1-1 NA TRBV11-2 TGTGCCAGCAGCTTAGATCTGGCAGGGAACACTGAAGCTTTCTTT CASSLDLAGNTEAFF
14 NA TRBJ2-7 TRBD1 TRBV19 TGTGCCAGCTACGACAGGGGGAGGACGGGAGAGCAGTACTTC CASYDRGRTGEQYF
15 NA TRBJ1-4 TRBD1 TRBV7-2 TGTGCCAGCAGCTTAGCAACAGGGGCTAATGAAAAACTGTTTTTT CASSLATGANEKLFF
14 NA TRBJ2-4 NA TRBV7-9 TGTGCCAGCAGCGATAACACTGCTGGGGGAAAAAAGTACTTC CASSDNTAGGKKYF
13 NA TRBJ2-7 TRBD1 TRBV28 TGTGCCAGCCACGGACAGGTTCGCTACGAGCAGTACTTC CASHGQVRYEQYF